This TCR beta chain was identified in a study of T-cell reconstitution after alpha-beta-depleted transplantation in children (dated by TCRdb to 2016 to 2017). Some background on the complete study: T-cell immune reconstitution after TCRalphabeta/CD19-depleted allogeneic hematopoietic cell transplantation in children was quantitatively tracked in the study by means of TCR repertoire profiling.

The library was obtained by PCR. Instrument on record: Illumina HiSeq 2500. Molecular barcoding was employed in the preparation of TCR libraries, with unique molecular identifiers being used to normalize TCRbeta repertoire quantification. Starting from the raw public reads, TCRdb applied fastp trimming at Q25, assembled clones with MiXCR and retained in-frame beta chains. Rows merge per CDR3 protein into single entries with the most common DNA and genes. The sample includes about 420,000 distinct CDR3 sequences, with about 17% observed a single time. The top ten clonotypes cover under 30% of the sample. Relative to germline, V is 3 bases shorter and J is 4 bases shorter, with 10 bases between their ends. CDR1 is given as KGHSH and CDR2 as LQKENI, both from the germline V gene. The CDR3 runs 13 amino acids, cysteine and phenylalanine included. Only the CDR3 portion is preserved as DNA: 39 bases, with reading frame beginning at the first base.

Read against the paper, the sample's treatment or condition label means: allogeneic hematopoietic cell transplantation with graft depleted of TCRalphabeta T cells and CD19 B cells. Transplant recipients were children who received TCRalphabeta/CD19-depleted allogeneic hematopoietic cell grafts. Overall results and qualifications from the work: The apparently early alphabetaT-cell count recovery about two months after transplant was reportedly dependent on only several hundred rapidly expanded clones derived from non-depleted graft cells. In some patients, the high TCRbeta diversity seen at day 60 was put down to recipient T cells and intrathymic progenitors that had survived conditioning. Over the following months the frequencies of hyperexpanded clones went down, and after one year T-cell counts and TCRbeta diversity were mostly credited to newly produced T cells.

A remark on this clonotype: There is no known antigen for this receptor. Per-base quality was not reported, and no clone a single base away is much larger than it.

The starting material was PBMCs, mostly from graft donor cells, obtained 360 days after TCRalphabeta/CD19-depleted stem cell transplant. This clonotype originated in a boy younger than two who had a stem cell transplant for Wiskott-Aldrich syndrome, so the T cells may come from the graft donor. The chain uses TRBV18 and TRBJ2-7; a confident D gene designation cannot be given. The CDR3 region: CASSPQDQYEQYF. The DNA sequence follows: TGTGCCAGCTCACCCCAGGACCAATACGAGCAGTACTTC. When the CDR3 is completed using the reference TRBV18 and TRBJ2-7 genes on either side, the full variable domain is NAGVMQNPRHLVRRRGQEARLRCSPMKGHSHVYWYRQLPEEGLKFMVYLQKENIIDESGMPKERFSAEFPKEGPSILRIQQVVRGDSAAYFCASSPQDQYEQYFGPGTRLTVT.